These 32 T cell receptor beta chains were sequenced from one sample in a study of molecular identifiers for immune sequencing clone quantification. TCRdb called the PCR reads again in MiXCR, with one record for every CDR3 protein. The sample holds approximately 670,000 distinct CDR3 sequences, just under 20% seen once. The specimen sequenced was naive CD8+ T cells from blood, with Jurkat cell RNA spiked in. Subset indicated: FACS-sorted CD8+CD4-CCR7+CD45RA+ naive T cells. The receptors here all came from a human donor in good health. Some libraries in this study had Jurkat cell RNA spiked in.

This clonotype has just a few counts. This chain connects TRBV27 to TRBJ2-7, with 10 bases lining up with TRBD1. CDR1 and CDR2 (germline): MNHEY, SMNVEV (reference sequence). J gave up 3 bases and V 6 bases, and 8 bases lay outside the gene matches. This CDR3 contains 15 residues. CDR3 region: CASRTSGTGDYEQYF. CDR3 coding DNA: TGTGCCAGCAGGACCTCCGGGACAGGGGACTACGAGCAGTACTTC.

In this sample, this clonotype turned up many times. The CDR3 region is CASSQILGTEAFF. CDR3 bases: TGTGCCAGCAGCCAAATTCTAGGCACTGAAGCTTTCTTT. The chain has TRBV14 and TRBJ1-1; D gene unclear. V was clipped by 2 bases and J by 4 bases, with 8 bases between them. From germline, CDR1 is SGHDN and CDR2 FVKESK. The CDR3 totals 13 residues.

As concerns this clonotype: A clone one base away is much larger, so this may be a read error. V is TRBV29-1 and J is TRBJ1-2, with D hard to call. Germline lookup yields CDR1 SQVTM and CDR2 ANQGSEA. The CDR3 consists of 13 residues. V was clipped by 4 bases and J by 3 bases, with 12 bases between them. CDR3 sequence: CSVVAVGDYGYTF. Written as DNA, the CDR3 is TGCAGCGTTGTGGCCGTGGGCGACTATGGCTACACCTTC.

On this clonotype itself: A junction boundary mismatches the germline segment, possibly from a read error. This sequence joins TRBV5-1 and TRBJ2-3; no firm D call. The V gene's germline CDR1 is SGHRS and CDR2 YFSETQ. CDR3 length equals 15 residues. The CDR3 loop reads CASSSAVDSTDMQCF. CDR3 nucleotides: TGCGCCAGCAGCTCCGCCGTAGATAGCACAGATATGCAGTGTTTT.

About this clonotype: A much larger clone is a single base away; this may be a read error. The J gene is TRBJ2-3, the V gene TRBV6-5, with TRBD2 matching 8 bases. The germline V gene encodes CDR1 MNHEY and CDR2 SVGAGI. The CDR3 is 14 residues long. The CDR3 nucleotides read TGTGCCGGCAGATCGACTAGCGTCACAGATACGCAGTATTTT. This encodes CAGRSTSVTDTQYF.

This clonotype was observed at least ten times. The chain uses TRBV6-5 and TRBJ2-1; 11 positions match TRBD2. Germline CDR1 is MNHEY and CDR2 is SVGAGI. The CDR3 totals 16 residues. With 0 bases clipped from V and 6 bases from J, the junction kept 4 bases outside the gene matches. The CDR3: CASSYSSGRALNEQFF. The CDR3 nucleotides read TGTGCCAGCAGTTACTCTAGCGGGAGGGCACTCAATGAGCAGTTCTTC.

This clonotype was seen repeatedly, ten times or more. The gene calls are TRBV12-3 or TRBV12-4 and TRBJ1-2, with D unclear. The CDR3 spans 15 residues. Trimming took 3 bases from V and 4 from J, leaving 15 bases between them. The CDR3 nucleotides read TGTGCCAGCAGTTTGAAGATCGGGCACAGCTATGGCTACACCTTC. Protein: CASSLKIGHSYGYTF.

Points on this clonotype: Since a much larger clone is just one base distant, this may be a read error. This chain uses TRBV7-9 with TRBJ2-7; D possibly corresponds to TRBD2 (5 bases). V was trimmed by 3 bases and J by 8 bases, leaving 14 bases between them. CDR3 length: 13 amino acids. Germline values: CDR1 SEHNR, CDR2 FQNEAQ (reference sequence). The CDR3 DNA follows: TGTGCCAGCAGCTTGGGTGTCGGGAACAAGCAGTACTTC. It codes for CASSLGVGNKQYF.

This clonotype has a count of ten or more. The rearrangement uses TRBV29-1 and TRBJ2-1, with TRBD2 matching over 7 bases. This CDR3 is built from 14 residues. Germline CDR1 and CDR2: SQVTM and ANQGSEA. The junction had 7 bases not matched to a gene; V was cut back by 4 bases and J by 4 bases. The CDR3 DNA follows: TGCAGCGTTGTTAGGGACTACACTTACAATGAGCAGTTCTTC. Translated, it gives CSVVRDYTYNEQFF.

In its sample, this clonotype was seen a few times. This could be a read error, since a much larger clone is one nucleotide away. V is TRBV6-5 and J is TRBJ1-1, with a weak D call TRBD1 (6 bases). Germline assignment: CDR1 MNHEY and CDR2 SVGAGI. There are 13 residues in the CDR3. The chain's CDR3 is CVSSYRVGTEAFF. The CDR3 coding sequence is TGTGTCAGCAGTTACAGGGTTGGGACTGAAGCTTTCTTT.

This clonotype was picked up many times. The CDR3 sequence is CASSLEAGAYNEQFF. The CDR3 nucleotides are TGTGCCAGCAGCTTAGAGGCGGGAGCTTACAATGAGCAGTTCTTC. The chain carries TRBV7-6 and TRBJ2-1, with TRBD2 matching over 7 bases. The CDR3 has 15 residues. V gave up 1 base and J gave up 4 bases; unmatched junction bases: 4. Germline V CDR1 and CDR2: SGHVS, FNYEAQ. Supplemented by reference TRBV7-6 and TRBJ2-1, the full variable domain reads GAGVSQSPRYKVTKRGQDVALRCDPISGHVSLYWYRQALGQGPEFLTYFNYEAQQDKSGLPNDRFSAERPEGSISTLTIQRTEQRDSAMYRCASSLEAGAYNEQFFGPGTRLTVL.

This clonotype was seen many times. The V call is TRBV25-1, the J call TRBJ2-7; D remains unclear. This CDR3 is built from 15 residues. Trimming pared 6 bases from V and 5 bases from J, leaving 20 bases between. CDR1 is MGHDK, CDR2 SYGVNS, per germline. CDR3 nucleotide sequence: TGTGCCAGCAGCACGACCCGACGGTTTTACGACGAGCAGTACTTC. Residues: CASSTTRRFYDEQYF.

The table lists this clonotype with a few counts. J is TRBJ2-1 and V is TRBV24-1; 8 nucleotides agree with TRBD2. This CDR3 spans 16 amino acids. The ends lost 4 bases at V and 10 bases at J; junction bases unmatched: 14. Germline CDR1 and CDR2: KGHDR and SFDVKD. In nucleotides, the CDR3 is TGTGCCACCAGTGAAACCGATCGGACGGGGGGGCTGGAGCAGTTCTTC. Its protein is CATSETDRTGGLEQFF.

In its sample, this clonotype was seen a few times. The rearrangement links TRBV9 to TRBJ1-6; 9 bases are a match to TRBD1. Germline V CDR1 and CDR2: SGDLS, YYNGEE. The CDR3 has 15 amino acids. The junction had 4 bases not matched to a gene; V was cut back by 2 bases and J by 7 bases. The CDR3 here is CASSVEGQGNSPLHF. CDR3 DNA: TGTGCCAGCAGCGTGGAAGGACAGGGGAATTCACCCCTCCACTTT.

The CDR3 sequence: CASSPPFDTEAFF. The CDR3 nucleotides are TGTGCCAGCAGTCCCCCTTTCGACACTGAAGCTTTCTTT. The gene calls are TRBV6-5 and TRBJ1-1; the D is unclear. The ends were cut back, 5 bases at V and 3 bases at J, with 10 bases in the middle. Germline values: CDR1 MNHEY, CDR2 SVGAGI. This CDR3 comprises 13 residues.

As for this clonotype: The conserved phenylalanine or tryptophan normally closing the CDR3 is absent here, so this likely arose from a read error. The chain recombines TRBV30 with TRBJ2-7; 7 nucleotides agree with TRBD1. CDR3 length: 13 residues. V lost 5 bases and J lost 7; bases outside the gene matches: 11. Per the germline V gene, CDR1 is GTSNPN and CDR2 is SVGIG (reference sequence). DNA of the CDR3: TGTGCCTGGGGAGGACAGGTTCTGGGGGAGCAGTACCTC. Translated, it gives CAWGGQVLGEQYL.

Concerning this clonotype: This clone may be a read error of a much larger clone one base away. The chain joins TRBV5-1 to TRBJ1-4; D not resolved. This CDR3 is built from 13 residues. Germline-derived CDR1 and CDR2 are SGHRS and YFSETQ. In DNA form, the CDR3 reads TGCGCCAGCAGACAAAGACCAGATGAAAAACTGCTTTTT. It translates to CASRQRPDEKLLF.

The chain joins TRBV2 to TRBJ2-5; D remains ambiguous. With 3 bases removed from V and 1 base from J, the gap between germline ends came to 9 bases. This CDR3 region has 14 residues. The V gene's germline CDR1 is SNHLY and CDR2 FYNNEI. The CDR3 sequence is CASSDGQTQETQYF. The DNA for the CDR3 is TGTGCCAGCAGTGACGGGCAGACCCAAGAGACCCAGTACTTC.

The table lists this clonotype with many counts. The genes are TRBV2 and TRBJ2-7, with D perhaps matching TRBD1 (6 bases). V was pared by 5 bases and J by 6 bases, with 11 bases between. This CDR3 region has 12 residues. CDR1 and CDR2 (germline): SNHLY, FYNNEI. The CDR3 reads CASSPGVSEQYF. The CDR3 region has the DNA TGTGCCAGCAGTCCAGGGGTTTCCGAGCAGTACTTC.

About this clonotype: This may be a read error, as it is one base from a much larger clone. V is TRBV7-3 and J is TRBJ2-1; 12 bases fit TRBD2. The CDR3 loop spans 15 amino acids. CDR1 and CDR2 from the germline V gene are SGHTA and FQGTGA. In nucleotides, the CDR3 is TGTGCCAGCAGCCCGACTAGCGGGAGAAAAAATGAGCGGTTCTTC. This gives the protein CASSPTSGRKNERFF.

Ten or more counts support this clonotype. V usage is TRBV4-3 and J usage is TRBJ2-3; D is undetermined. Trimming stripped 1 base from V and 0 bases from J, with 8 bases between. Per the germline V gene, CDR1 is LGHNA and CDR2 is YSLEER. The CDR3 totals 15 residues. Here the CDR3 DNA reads TGCGCCAGCAGCCAAGGGACCAAAAGCACAGATACGCAGTATTTT. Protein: CASSQGTKSTDTQYF.

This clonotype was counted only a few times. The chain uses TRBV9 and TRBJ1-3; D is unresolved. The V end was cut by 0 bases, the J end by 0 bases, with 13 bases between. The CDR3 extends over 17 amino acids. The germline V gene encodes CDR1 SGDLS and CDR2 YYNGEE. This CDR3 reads CASSVASGQSSGNTIYF. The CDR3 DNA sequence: TGTGCCAGCAGCGTAGCTTCCGGTCAGAGCTCTGGAAACACCATATATTTT.

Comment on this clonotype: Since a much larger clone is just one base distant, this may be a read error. CDR3 sequence reads: CSVENLSRPGNTIYF. The CDR3 DNA follows: TGCAGCGTTGAAAATCTTTCACGCCCTGGAAACACCATATATTTT. This chain joins TRBV29-1 and TRBJ1-3, with D hard to call. The CDR3 is 15 amino acids. The ends were cut back, 2 bases at V and 2 bases at J, with 13 bases in the middle. Germline V gene lookup returns CDR1 SQVTM and CDR2 ANQGSEA.

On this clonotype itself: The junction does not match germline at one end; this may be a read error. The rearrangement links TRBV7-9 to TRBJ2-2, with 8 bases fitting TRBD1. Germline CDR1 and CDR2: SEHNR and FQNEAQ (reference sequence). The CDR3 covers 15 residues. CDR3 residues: CASSSYRGKAGELFF. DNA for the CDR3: TGTGCTAGCAGCTCCTACAGGGGGAAAGCCGGGGAGCTGTTTTTT.

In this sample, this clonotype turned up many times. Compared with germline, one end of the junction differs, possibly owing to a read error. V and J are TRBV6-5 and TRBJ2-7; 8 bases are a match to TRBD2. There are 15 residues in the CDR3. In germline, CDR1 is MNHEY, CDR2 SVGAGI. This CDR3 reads CASCATSGGTYGQYF. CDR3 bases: TGTGCCAGCTGTGCAACTAGCGGAGGTACCTACGGGCAGTACTTC.

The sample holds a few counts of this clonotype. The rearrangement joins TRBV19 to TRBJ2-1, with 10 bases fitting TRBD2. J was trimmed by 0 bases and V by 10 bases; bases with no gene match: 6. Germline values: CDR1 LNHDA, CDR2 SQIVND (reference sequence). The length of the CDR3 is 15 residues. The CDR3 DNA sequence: TGTGCCACCGAGCGGGGGGGGAGCTCCTACAATGAGCAGTTCTTC. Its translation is CATERGGSSYNEQFF.

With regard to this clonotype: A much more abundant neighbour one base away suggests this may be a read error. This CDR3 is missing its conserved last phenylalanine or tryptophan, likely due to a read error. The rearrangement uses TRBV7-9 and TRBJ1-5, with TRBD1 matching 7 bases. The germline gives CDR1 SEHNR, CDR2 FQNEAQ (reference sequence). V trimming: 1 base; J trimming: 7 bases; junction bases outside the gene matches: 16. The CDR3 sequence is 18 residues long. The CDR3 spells CASSLGDSSEWLGQPQHL. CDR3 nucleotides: TGTGCCAGCAGCTTAGGGGACAGTTCCGAATGGCTGGGACAGCCCCAGCATCTT.

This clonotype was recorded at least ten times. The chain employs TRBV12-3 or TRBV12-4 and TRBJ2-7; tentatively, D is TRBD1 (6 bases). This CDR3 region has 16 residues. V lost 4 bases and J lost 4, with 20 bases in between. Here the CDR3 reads CASSSSSTGKPYEQYF. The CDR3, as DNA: TGTGCCAGCAGTTCAAGCTCTACAGGGAAGCCTTACGAGCAGTACTTC.

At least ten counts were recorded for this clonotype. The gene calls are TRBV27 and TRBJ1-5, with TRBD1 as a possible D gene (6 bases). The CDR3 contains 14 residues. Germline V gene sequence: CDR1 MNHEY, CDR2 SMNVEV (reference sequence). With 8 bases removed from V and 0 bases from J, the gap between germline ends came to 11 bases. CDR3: CASGQPYSNQPQHF. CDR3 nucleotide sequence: TGTGCCAGCGGACAGCCTTATAGCAATCAGCCCCAGCATTTT.

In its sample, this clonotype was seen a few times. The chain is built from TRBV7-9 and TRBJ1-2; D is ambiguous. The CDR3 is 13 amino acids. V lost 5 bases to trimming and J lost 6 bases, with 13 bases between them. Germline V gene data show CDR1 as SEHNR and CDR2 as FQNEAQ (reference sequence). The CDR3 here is CASSGEDGDGYTF. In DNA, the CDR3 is TGTGCCAGCAGCGGGGAGGACGGTGATGGCTACACCTTC.

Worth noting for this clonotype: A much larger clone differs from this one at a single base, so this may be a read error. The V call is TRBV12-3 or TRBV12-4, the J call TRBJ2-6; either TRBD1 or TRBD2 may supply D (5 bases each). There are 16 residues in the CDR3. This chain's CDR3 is CAGSSTSGLGANVLTF. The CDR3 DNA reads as TGTGCCGGCAGTTCGACGTCGGGGCTTGGGGCCAACGTCCTGACTTTC.

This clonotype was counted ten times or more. CDR3 sequence: CASSLAGQWPWEQYF. CDR3 nucleotide sequence: TGTGCCAGCAGCTTAGCGGGACAGTGGCCTTGGGAGCAGTACTTC. This chain uses TRBV11-1 with TRBJ2-7; 7 nucleotides match TRBD1. Germline CDR1 SGHAT, CDR2 FQDESV (reference sequence). Losses at the gene ends were 0 bases for V and 7 bases for J; bases not matched to a gene: 9. This CDR3 is 15 amino acids long.